This is a list of T cell receptor beta chains from one sample in a study of T cell responses to AZD1222 COVID-19 vaccine. Repertoires were generated with immunoSEQ multiplex PCR, while TCRdb's copy carries only in-frame clones and drops some. The repertoire includes 75,000 to 100,000 clones, around 90% of them detected once, and approximately 12% sits in the top ten. Sample: peripheral blood, taken on day 0 of AZD1222 vaccination. The receptors derive from an adult in good health. Both conserved end residues are part of each CDR3. D genes are given only for firm matches. Size values are once, few and many counts, or a class for expanded clones, and some rows have none.

d_call clone_size j_call v_call cdr3_aa cdr3_nt
NA NA TRBJ1-2 TRBV2 CASTQVAGAYGYTF TGTGCCAGCACCCAGGTAGCAGGGGCTTATGGCTACACCTTC
NA once TRBJ1-2 TRBV2 CASSDSLWGGYTF TGTGCCAGCAGTGATTCCCTCTGGGGGGGCTACACCTTC
TRBD1 NA TRBJ1-5 TRBV30 CAWSVRTGSNQPQHF TGTGCCTGGAGTGTACGGACAGGGAGCAATCAGCCCCAGCATTTT
NA NA TRBJ1-5 TRBV7-2 CASSLRLGNQPQHF TGTGCCAGCAGCCTTCGTTTGGGCAATCAGCCCCAGCATTTT
NA NA TRBJ1-2 TRBV7-2 CASSLFGGTNYGYTF TGTGCCAGCAGCTTATTCGGGGGTACAAACTATGGCTACACCTTC
TRBD1 NA TRBJ2-2 TRBV30 CAHHSRDREAGELFF TGTGCCCACCACTCCCGGGACAGGGAGGCCGGGGAGCTGTTTTTT
TRBD1 NA TRBJ1-5 TRBV27 CASSRTGTGSQPQHF TGTGCCAGCAGTCGAACCGGGACAGGGAGTCAGCCCCAGCATTTT
NA NA TRBJ1-6 TRBV6-1 CASSEARTQSSPLHF TGTGCCAGCAGTGAAGCCAGGACCCAGAGTTCACCCCTCCACTTT
TRBD1 NA TRBJ1-6 TRBV2 CASSGDRVDSPLHF TGTGCCAGCAGTGGAGACAGGGTTGATTCACCCCTCCACTTT
NA NA TRBJ2-3 TRBV6-2/TRBV6-3 CASSYDALPGTSTDTQYF TGTGCCAGCAGTTACGACGCCCTCCCCGGCACTAGCACAGATACGCAGTATTTT
NA NA TRBJ1-5 TRBV2 CASSEAQVSNQPQHF TGTGCCAGCAGTGAAGCGCAAGTTAGCAATCAGCCCCAGCATTTT
TRBD2 NA TRBJ2-1 TRBV4-3 CASSQDGAGGPRFEQFF TGCGCCAGCAGCCAAGATGGAGCGGGAGGGCCCAGATTTGAGCAGTTCTTC
TRBD1 NA TRBJ1-5 TRBV18 CASSPSGRGAQPQHF TGTGCCAGCTCACCATCTGGCAGGGGGGCTCAGCCCCAGCATTTT
NA once TRBJ2-2 TRBV5-4 CASSLVGWTPNTGELFF TGTGCCAGCAGCTTGGTTGGGTGGACCCCAAACACCGGGGAGCTGTTTTTT
NA NA TRBJ1-6 TRBV18 CASSLRTAISYNSPLHF TGTGCCAGCTCCCTCCGGACAGCCATCTCCTATAATTCACCCCTCCACTTT
NA once TRBJ1-2 TRBV9 CASSVGQNSNYGYTF TGTGCCAGCAGCGTAGGACAGAATAGTAACTATGGCTACACCTTC
NA NA TRBJ2-7 TRBV27 CASNPSWRGGGEQYF TGTGCCAGCAACCCTTCGTGGAGGGGAGGCGGCGAGCAGTACTTC
NA NA TRBJ1-6 TRBV21-1 CASSKVRVGGRPYNSPLHF TGTGCCAGCAGCAAAGTAAGAGTCGGGGGGCGACCCTATAATTCACCCCTCCACTTT
TRBD2 few TRBJ2-1 TRBV10-3 CATAGEGNEQFF TGTGCCACTGCGGGGGAGGGGAATGAGCAGTTCTTC
TRBD1 NA TRBJ1-5 TRBV15 CATSRGNRGGQPQHF TGTGCCACCAGCAGAGGCAACAGGGGTGGCCAGCCCCAGCATTTT
NA NA TRBJ1-1 TRBV4-1 CASSQEPRGSSEAFF TGCGCCAGCAGCCAAGAGCCGAGGGGAAGCTCTGAAGCTTTCTTT
NA NA TRBJ1-1 TRBV9 CASSVDPRGTEAFF TGTGCCAGCAGCGTAGATCCCCGGGGGACTGAAGCTTTCTTT
TRBD1 NA TRBJ1-6 TRBV3-1/TRBV3-2 CASSQAGQGASPLHF TGTGCCAGCAGCCAGGCGGGACAGGGGGCTTCACCCCTCCACTTT
NA NA TRBJ2-5 TRBV12-3/TRBV12-4 CASSPHRPGTQYF TGTGCCAGCAGTCCCCACCGCCCAGGGACCCAGTACTTC
NA NA TRBJ1-1 TRBV5-1 CASSLGTVGPSTEAFF TGCGCCAGCAGCTTGGGTACAGTGGGCCCCAGCACTGAAGCTTTCTTT
NA NA TRBJ2-7 TRBV2 CASNQIAHAYEQYF TGTGCCAGCAATCAGATAGCGCATGCCTACGAGCAGTACTTC
NA NA TRBJ1-2 TRBV19 CASSLLDVAATF TGTGCCAGTAGTCTCCTAGACGTTGCGGCCACCTTC
TRBD1 NA TRBJ1-5 TRBV10-3 CAISESGTGGLNQPQHF TGTGCCATCAGTGAGTCCGGGACAGGGGGCCTTAATCAGCCCCAGCATTTT
TRBD2 NA TRBJ2-3 TRBV5-1 CASSPGLAVSTDTQYF TGCGCCAGCAGCCCGGGACTAGCGGTTAGCACAGATACGCAGTATTTT
NA NA TRBJ1-4 TRBV19 CATTWTRNEKLFF TGTGCCACCACCTGGACCCGTAATGAAAAACTGTTTTTT
NA NA TRBJ1-2 TRBV5-5 CASSLGSYNYGYTF TGTGCCAGCAGCTTGGGCAGTTATAACTATGGCTACACCTTC
NA NA TRBJ1-2 TRBV6-5 CASSSVSGYTF TGTGCCAGCAGTAGCGTCAGTGGCTACACCTTC
TRBD1 NA TRBJ1-5 TRBV6-5 CASSDRDNQPQHF TGTGCCAGCAGCGACAGGGACAATCAGCCCCAGCATTTT
NA NA TRBJ2-2 TRBV5-4 CASSGGRQGDTGELFF TGTGCCAGCAGTGGGGGGCGACAGGGAGACACCGGGGAGCTGTTTTTT
TRBD1 NA TRBJ1-6 TRBV27 CASSPLPGQGHVYNSPLHF TGTGCCAGCAGCCCTCTGCCCGGACAGGGGCATGTCTATAATTCACCCCTCCACTTT
NA NA TRBJ1-5 TRBV7-9 CATTTYSNQPQHF TGTGCCACGACCACATATAGCAATCAGCCCCAGCATTTT
NA NA TRBJ2-3 TRBV2 CASLHSPAPSDTQYF TGTGCCAGCCTCCACTCCCCTGCCCCCTCAGATACGCAGTATTTT
NA NA TRBJ1-2 TRBV18 CASSKEENILPNYGYTF TGTGCCAGCTCAAAGGAGGAGAATATCCTTCCTAACTATGGCTACACCTTC
NA NA TRBJ2-7 TRBV5-4 CASSLYYEQYF TGTGCCAGCAGCCTATACTACGAGCAGTACTTC
TRBD1 once TRBJ1-1 TRBV28 CASSLFPGTGIRNTEAFF TGTGCCAGCAGTTTATTCCCAGGGACAGGGATACGGAACACTGAAGCTTTCTTT